This note documents a single T cell receptor beta chain sequence. The data were taken from a study of primary melanoma T cells and metastatic recurrence. Primary melanoma in these patients was surgically resected but could recur metastatically. TCRdb's table, derived via immunoSEQ multiplex PCR, lists solely in-frame clones and lacks some. Altogether several hundred clones are present, roughly four fifths being singletons, with the ten largest covering about a sixth. Specimen: melanoma tumor tissue. The receptor's source is a human donor with melanoma.

The CDR3 reads CASSRGKLGGPSDTQYF. The CDR3 bases are TGTGCCAGCAGTAGGGGGAAACTTGGCGGGCCCTCAGATACGCAGTATTTT. The rearrangement joins TRBV28 to TRBJ2-3, with D possibly TRBD1 on 6 matching bases. CDR3 length equals 17 residues. Trimming removed 5 bases at V and 4 bases at J, with 22 bases between. Per germline, CDR1 MDHEN and CDR2 SYDVKM. Combining the CDR3 with reference TRBV28 and TRBJ2-3 gives the whole variable domain DVKVTQSSRYLVKRTGEKVFLECVQDMDHENMFWYRQDPGLGLRLIYFSYDVKMKEKGDIPEGYSVSREKKERFSLILESASTNQTSMYLCASSRGKLGGPSDTQYFGPGTRLTVL.